One and the same sample provided the 10 T cell receptor beta chains below, sequenced in a study of blood T cell repertoires in COVID-19. Only in-frame clones appear in the TCRdb table, and some are missing; sequencing was by immunoSEQ multiplex PCR. This sample has nearly 95,000 clones, with around 87% found just once. The sample consisted of peripheral blood. Source of these receptors: a human donor with acute or convalescent COVID-19. The donor label of this sample is uncertain.

This sequence joins TRBV11-3 and TRBJ2-3, with a tentative D call TRBD2 (5 bases). The V gene's germline CDR1 is SGHNT and CDR2 YENEEA. The length of the CDR3 is 16 residues. Trimming stripped 5 bases from V and 2 bases from J, with 17 bases between. In DNA form, the CDR3 reads TGTGCCAGCAGCACCCGTTTGGAGCGGATCACAGATACGCAGTATTTT. Translation: CASSTRLERITDTQYF.

J is TRBJ2-7 and V is TRBV27; TRBD2 matches at 9 bases. This CDR3 has 18 amino acids. Germline V CDR1 and CDR2: MNHEY, SMNVEV (reference sequence). Trimming cost V 4 bases and J 0 bases; bases outside gene matches: 13. This chain's CDR3 is CASSSFPSAGGTSYEQYF. The CDR3 bases are TGTGCCAGCAGTTCCTTCCCCTCCGCGGGGGGGACCTCCTACGAGCAGTACTTC.

This clone has a handful of counts. The gene calls are TRBV5-4 and TRBJ1-2; 8 bases match TRBD1. V shed 4 bases and J 8 bases; nucleotides not matched to a gene: 10. This CDR3 has 14 residues. The germline CDR1 and CDR2 sequences are SGHNT and YYREEE (reference sequence). CDR3 region: CASSIHQGARGYTF. CDR3 bases: TGTGCCAGCAGCATTCACCAGGGGGCGCGGGGCTACACCTTC.

This chain links TRBV2 with TRBJ2-7; 10 positions agree with TRBD1. Germline V gene data show CDR1 as SNHLY and CDR2 as FYNNEI. V shed 4 bases, J shed 4 bases, and the junction held 4 bases outside the gene matches. This CDR3 spans 14 amino acids. Here the CDR3 reads CASSGDRGIYEQYF. Here the CDR3 DNA reads TGTGCCAGCAGTGGGGACAGGGGTATATACGAGCAGTACTTC.

The rearrangement links TRBV9 to TRBJ2-1, with D perhaps matching TRBD2 (6 bases). This CDR3 contains 15 residues. V lost 0 bases and J 3 bases, leaving 10 bases between the germline ends. Germline assignment: CDR1 SGDLS and CDR2 YYNGEE. CDR3 protein: CASSVGVGSYNEQFF. CDR3 in DNA: TGTGCCAGCAGCGTAGGGGTCGGGAGCTACAATGAGCAGTTCTTC.

The rearrangement joins TRBV5-1 to TRBJ2-7; D not resolved. The germline gives CDR1 SGHRS, CDR2 YFSETQ. Trimming left V 1 base short and J 3 bases short, with 5 bases between. This CDR3 contains 12 residues. The CDR3 here is CASSLHSYEQYF. CDR3 nucleotides: TGCGCCAGCAGCTTGCACAGCTACGAGCAGTACTTC.

V and J are TRBV19 and TRBJ1-6; no firm D call. Looked up from germline, CDR1 is LNHDA and CDR2 is SQIVND (reference sequence). The V and J ends lost 4 bases and 0 bases respectively, with 16 bases between them. CDR3 length: 18 amino acids. The CDR3 reads CASSTGSLPSSYNSPLHF. The DNA for the CDR3 is TGTGCCAGTAGTACGGGATCCCTTCCGAGCTCCTATAATTCACCCCTCCACTTT.

The chain combines TRBV6-4 with TRBJ2-1; 10 bases agree with TRBD1. Germline trimming cut 4 bases from V and 0 bases from J; bases unmatched to any gene: 6. Germline lookup yields CDR1 MRHNA and CDR2 SNTAGT. The CDR3 is 17 amino acids. The CDR3 protein is CASSGGQGVGSYNEQFF. The CDR3 DNA is TGTGCCAGCAGTGGAGGACAGGGGGTGGGCTCCTACAATGAGCAGTTCTTC.

J is TRBJ2-7 and V is TRBV18, with 9 bases lining up with TRBD1. With V trimmed by 5 bases and J by 6 bases, 8 bases remained unmatched. The CDR3 has 14 amino acids. Per the germline V gene, CDR1 is KGHSH and CDR2 is LQKENI. CDR3 nucleotide sequence: TGTGCCAGCTCATCTCGCCGGGACAGGGTCGAGCAGTACTTC. Translation: CASSSRRDRVEQYF. Complete variable domain (other parts from reference TRBV18 and TRBJ2-7): NAGVMQNPRHLVRRRGQEARLRCSPMKGHSHVYWYRQLPEEGLKFMVYLQKENIIDESGMPKERFSAEFPKEGPSILRIQQVVRGDSAAYFCASSSRRDRVEQYFGPGTRLTVT.

The chain has TRBV7-9 and TRBJ2-3; D perhaps matches TRBD2 (5 bases). With 4 bases removed from V and 5 bases from J, the gap between germline ends came to 7 bases. The CDR3 loop spans 12 amino acids. The V gene's germline CDR1 is SEHNR and CDR2 FQNEAQ (reference sequence). CDR3 protein: CASSSGRDTQYF. In DNA, the CDR3 is TGTGCCAGCAGCTCTGGGAGAGATACGCAGTATTTT.